This T cell receptor (beta chain) stems from a study of control samples from healthy donors and cancer patients. Germline values: CDR1 LGHNA, CDR2 YNFKEQ. There are 13 residues in the CDR3. The germline V and J ends were trimmed by 1 base and 3 bases, with 7 bases remaining between them. Clones were read by immunoSEQ multiplex PCR, and TCRdb kept only the in-frame ones, dropping some. The table records about 150,000 clones, approximately 94% of them present only once. The sequence derives from a man aged 40-49 years in good health. Input material: blood. The chain is built from TRBV4-2 and TRBJ2-7; D not certain. The CDR3 DNA follows: TGTGCCAGCAGCCAAGGTTACAGCTACGAGCAGTACTTC. It encodes CASSQGYSYEQYF.